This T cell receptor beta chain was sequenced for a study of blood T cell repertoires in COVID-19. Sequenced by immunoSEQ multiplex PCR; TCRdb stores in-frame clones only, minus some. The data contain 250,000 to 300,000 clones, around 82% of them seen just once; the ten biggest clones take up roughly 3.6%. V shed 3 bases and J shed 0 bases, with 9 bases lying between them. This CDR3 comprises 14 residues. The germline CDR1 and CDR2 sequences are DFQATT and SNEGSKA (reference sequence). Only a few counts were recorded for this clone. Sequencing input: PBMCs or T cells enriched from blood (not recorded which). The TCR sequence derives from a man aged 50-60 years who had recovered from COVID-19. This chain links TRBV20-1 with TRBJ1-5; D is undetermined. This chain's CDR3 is CSASRGNSNQPQHF. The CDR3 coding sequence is TGCAGTGCTAGTAGAGGGAATAGCAATCAGCCCCAGCATTTT.